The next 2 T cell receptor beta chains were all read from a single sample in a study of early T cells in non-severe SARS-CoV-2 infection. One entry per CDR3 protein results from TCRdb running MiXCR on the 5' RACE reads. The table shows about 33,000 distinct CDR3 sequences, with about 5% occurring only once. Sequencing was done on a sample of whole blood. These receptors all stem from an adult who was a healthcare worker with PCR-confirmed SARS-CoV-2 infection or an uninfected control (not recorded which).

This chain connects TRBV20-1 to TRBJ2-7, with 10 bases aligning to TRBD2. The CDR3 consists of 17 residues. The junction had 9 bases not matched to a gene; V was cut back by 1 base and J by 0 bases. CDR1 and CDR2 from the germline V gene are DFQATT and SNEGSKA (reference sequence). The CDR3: CSARVSGGTPSSYEQYF. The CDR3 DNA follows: TGCAGTGCTAGAGTTAGCGGGGGGACTCCGAGCTCCTACGAGCAGTACTTC.

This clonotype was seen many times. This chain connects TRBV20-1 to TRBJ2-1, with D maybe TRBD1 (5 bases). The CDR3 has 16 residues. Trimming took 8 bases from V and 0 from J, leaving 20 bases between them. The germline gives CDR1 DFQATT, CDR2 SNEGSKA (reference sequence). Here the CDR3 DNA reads TGCAGTCCTGTGGGGCCCTCTCTAACCTCCTACAATGAGCAGTTCTTC. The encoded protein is CSPVGPSLTSYNEQFF.